This entry lists 25 T cell receptor beta chains sequenced from one sample in a study of blood T cell repertoires in COVID-19. The protocol was immunoSEQ multiplex PCR, while the TCRdb copy is restricted to in-frame clones and leaves out a portion. The profile shows some 150,000 clones, 81% of them singletons. Sequencing was carried out using peripheral blood. The source of these receptors is a woman in her sixties with active or convalescent COVID-19.

The chain combines TRBV30 with TRBJ1-2; 7 bases are a match to TRBD1. The CDR3 length is 17 residues. CDR1 GTSNPN and CDR2 SVGIG come from the germline V gene (reference sequence). The CDR3: CGSIGQDRPYANYGYTF. CDR3 DNA: TGTGGAAGCATAGGTCAGGACAGGCCATACGCTAACTATGGCTACACCTTC. Variable domain in full (rest from reference TRBV30 and TRBJ1-2): SQTIHQWPATLVQPVGSPLSLECTVEGTSNPNLYWYRQAAGRGLQLLFYSVGIGQISSEVPQNLSASRPQDRQFILSSKKLLLSDSGFYLCGSIGQDRPYANYGYTFGSGTRLTVV.

This rearrangement joins TRBV19 to TRBJ2-2, with D tentatively TRBD2 (6 bases). The CDR3 consists of 16 residues. Per germline, CDR1 LNHDA and CDR2 SQIVND (reference sequence). V was pared by 8 bases and J by 2 bases, with 18 bases between. The CDR3 sequence is CASFSSGLKNTGELFF. The CDR3 bases are TGTGCCAGTTTTTCTTCGGGACTCAAAAACACCGGGGAGCTGTTTTTT.

The gene calls are TRBV18 and TRBJ1-1; D call uncertain. The CDR3 totals 17 residues. Trimming took off 2 bases at V and 3 bases at J, with 19 bases between the two ends. Germline values: CDR1 KGHSH, CDR2 LQKENI. Here the CDR3 reads CASSPNRGLGRDTEAFF. The CDR3 DNA follows: TGTGCCAGCTCACCAAACCGGGGTCTGGGGAGAGACACTGAAGCTTTCTTT.

The J gene is TRBJ1-2, the V gene TRBV19, with 11 bases fitting TRBD1. This CDR3 is 18 amino acids long. Germline V gene sequence: CDR1 LNHDA, CDR2 SQIVND (reference sequence). Germline trimming cut 7 bases from V and 5 bases from J; bases unmatched to any gene: 18. CDR3 loop: CASTRFTGTGGEHYGYTF. CDR3 coding DNA: TGTGCCAGTACCCGATTCACCGGGACAGGGGGGGAACATTATGGCTACACCTTC.

The chain joins TRBV2 to TRBJ1-2; 8 nucleotides match TRBD1. V lost 7 bases and J lost 8; bases outside the gene matches: 9. CDR3 size: 13 residues. Germline values: CDR1 SNHLY, CDR2 FYNNEI. CDR3 DNA sequence: TGTGCCAGCATCCAGGACAGGGCGGGCGGCTACACCTTC. It is translated as CASIQDRAGGYTF.

This chain connects TRBV7-2 to TRBJ1-3; D is undetermined. The CDR3 sequence is 14 residues long. Trimming removed 4 bases from V and 4 bases from J, with 11 bases in between. The germline gives CDR1 SGHTA, CDR2 FQGNSA. The CDR3: CASSSHISGNTIYF. The CDR3 DNA reads TGTGCCAGCAGCTCCCACATTTCGGGAAACACCATATATTTT.

The chain recombines TRBV28 with TRBJ1-5; TRBD1 matches at 8 bases. Germline loops: CDR1 MDHEN, CDR2 SYDVKM. After removal of 1 base from V and 0 bases from J, the junction contained 8 bases not matched to a gene. The CDR3 has 18 residues. CDR3 in amino acids: CASSLSGQGFYSNQPQHF. Here the CDR3 DNA reads TGTGCCAGCAGTTTATCTGGACAGGGATTTTATAGCAATCAGCCCCAGCATTTT.

The chain carries TRBV10-3 and TRBJ2-7; D remains unclear. The CDR3 is made up of 14 amino acids. Looked up from germline, CDR1 is ENHRY and CDR2 is SYGVKD. V shed 3 bases and J shed 1 base, with 10 bases lying between them. CDR3 region: CAISDPTLSYEQYV. For the CDR3, the DNA is TGTGCCATCAGTGACCCGACACTTTCCTACGAGCAGTACGTC.

The V call is TRBV18, the J call TRBJ1-1, with a weak D call TRBD1 (6 bases). The length of the CDR3 is 14 residues. V dropped 5 bases and J dropped 4 bases, with 14 bases sitting between them. Germline V CDR1 and CDR2: KGHSH, LQKENI. The CDR3 region is CASSSDSKITEAFF. DNA of the CDR3: TGTGCCAGCTCATCGGACAGTAAAATCACTGAAGCTTTCTTT.

The genes are TRBV9 and TRBJ1-1, with a tentative D call TRBD1 (6 bases). Deletions cut 0 bases from V and 7 bases from J, with 16 bases between. CDR1 and CDR2 from the germline V gene are SGDLS and YYNGEE. The CDR3 runs to 15 residues. Written as DNA, the CDR3 is TGTGCCAGCAGCGTAGCTTATCAGTCAGGGGATGAAGCTTTCTTT. Its protein product is CASSVAYQSGDEAFF.

V and J are TRBV3-1 (or the pseudogene TRBV3-2) and TRBJ2-7; unclear D gene. The CDR3 runs 13 residues. CDR1 LGHDT and CDR2 YNNKEL come from the germline V gene (reference sequence). Trimming stripped 1 base from V and 3 bases from J, with 7 bases between. In nucleotides, the CDR3 is TGTGCCAGCAGCCAAGGGGCGATCTACGAGCAGTACTTC. Encoded protein: CASSQGAIYEQYF.

CDR3 nucleotides: TGTGCCATCAGCTCGGGACAGAGCACAGATACGCAGTATTTT. Translating gives CAISSGQSTDTQYF. The chain joins TRBV10-3 to TRBJ2-3; 7 positions agree with TRBD1. The germline V gene encodes CDR1 ENHRY and CDR2 SYGVKD. V lost 6 bases to trimming and J lost 0 bases; unmatched junction nucleotides: 3. This CDR3 comprises 14 residues.

In its sample, this clone was seen a few times. The chain joins TRBV28 to TRBJ1-1, with 7 nucleotides matching TRBD1. Unmatched junction bases numbered 8, after V lost 4 bases and J lost 3 bases. The V gene's germline CDR1 is MDHEN and CDR2 SYDVKM. The CDR3 runs 15 residues. The CDR3: CASSSPGQLYTEAFF. The DNA of the CDR3 is TGTGCCAGCAGTTCCCCGGGACAGTTATACACTGAAGCTTTCTTT.

A word on this clone: The sample contains more than one DNA sequence encoding this CDR3. The chain carries TRBV3-1 (or the pseudogene TRBV3-2) and TRBJ2-2, with unresolved D. The CDR3 is made up of 14 amino acids. V was clipped by 0 bases and J by 1 base, with 3 bases between them. Germline-derived CDR1 and CDR2 are LGHDT and YNNKEL (reference sequence). The CDR3 DNA reads as TGTGCCAGCAGCCAAGATCTGAACACCGGGGAGCTGTTTTTT. Translating it yields CASSQDLNTGELFF.

V gene TRBV7-8 combines with J gene TRBJ2-5; TRBD1 aligns across 7 bases. J was trimmed by 4 bases and V by 5 bases; bases with no gene match: 7. Germline loops: CDR1 SGHVS, CDR2 FQNEAQ. The CDR3 has 14 residues. Written as DNA, the CDR3 is TGTGCCAGCAGCCGAGGGGGCGGTGGAGAGACCCAGTACTTC. Amino acids: CASSRGGGGETQYF.

With respect to this clone: A junction end diverges from the germline sequence, so it may reflect a read error. The rearrangement links TRBV20-1 to TRBJ2-5; D gene unclear. Germline V gives CDR1 DFQATT, CDR2 SNEGSKA (reference sequence). CDR3 length equals 11 residues. CDR3 region: CSARADTLEHF. The CDR3 nucleotides read TGCAGTGCTAGAGCCGACACCCTGGAACACTTC.

The V and J genes are TRBV5-1 and TRBJ2-1; 9 nucleotides align to TRBD2. Germline V gene data show CDR1 as SGHRS and CDR2 as YFSETQ. The CDR3 sequence is 14 residues long. V lost 5 bases, J lost 7 bases, and 7 bases stayed unmatched. For the CDR3, the DNA is TGCGCCAGCAGACGAGCGGGGGGTCTAAATGAGCAGTTCTTC. This sequence encodes CASRRAGGLNEQFF.

The chain combines TRBV19 with TRBJ2-1, with D maybe TRBD1 (6 bases). The germline V gene encodes CDR1 LNHDA and CDR2 SQIVND (reference sequence). The CDR3 has 16 residues. The V and J ends lost 7 bases and 0 bases respectively, with 16 bases between them. CDR3 sequence reads: CASTAMGAASYNEQFF. The CDR3, as DNA: TGTGCCAGTACCGCGATGGGGGCGGCCTCCTACAATGAGCAGTTCTTC.

The chain links TRBV10-3 to TRBJ1-1, with unresolved D. This CDR3 is 13 amino acids long. Between the trimmed V and J ends, which lost 1 base and 4 bases, there was a span of 7 bases. Per the germline V gene, CDR1 is ENHRY and CDR2 is SYGVKD. The CDR3 here is CAISEYRGTEAFF. The CDR3 nucleotides read TGTGCCATCAGTGAGTATCGGGGCACTGAAGCTTTCTTT.

This clone was detected many times. The V and J genes are TRBV7-9 and TRBJ1-2, with TRBD1 identical over 9 bases. J lost 2 bases, V lost 4 bases, and 8 bases had no gene match. The CDR3 is made up of 16 amino acids. The germline V gene has CDR1 SEHNR and CDR2 FQNEAQ (reference sequence). CDR3 in amino acids: CASSSTGGDWNYGYTF. CDR3 nucleotide sequence: TGTGCCAGCAGCTCGACAGGGGGGGACTGGAACTATGGCTACACCTTC.

The V and J genes are TRBV18 and TRBJ1-6, with 8 nucleotides matching TRBD1. CDR3 size: 18 residues. J lost 8 bases, V lost 6 bases, and 18 bases had no gene match. CDR1 and CDR2 from the germline V gene are KGHSH and LQKENI. The DNA for the CDR3 is TGTGCCAGCTCGCCTGCTTCGATAACAGGGGGGCAACATTCACCCCTCCACTTT. This translates into CASSPASITGGQHSPLHF.

The rearrangement joins TRBV5-1 to TRBJ1-2, with a tentative D call TRBD1 (6 bases). The length of the CDR3 is 16 residues. The V and J ends lost 0 bases and 4 bases respectively, with 16 bases between them. CDR1 SGHRS and CDR2 YFSETQ come from the germline V gene. The CDR3 DNA follows: TGCGCCAGCAGCTTGGTTGTATCAGGGGCAGGCTATGGCTACACCTTC. Its translation: CASSLVVSGAGYGYTF.

The chain is built from TRBV21-1 and TRBJ2-5; the DNA was not compared with TRBD1, the D call given in the table. TRBV21-1 is deemed a pseudogene. CDR3 length equals 15 residues. CDR3 DNA sequence: TGTGCCAGCAGCCGATCAAGGACAGGGGAAGAGACCCAGTACTTC. This translates into CASSRSRTGEETQYF.

V and J are TRBV11-2 and TRBJ2-1; 9 nucleotides align to TRBD2. CDR1 SGHAT and CDR2 FQNNGV come from the germline V gene. CDR3 length: 19 amino acids. Trimming took 2 bases from V and 0 from J; bases not matched to a gene: 11. The CDR3 DNA sequence: TGTGCCAGCAGCTTACTTTGGCTAGCGGGGACCGTCTCCTACAATGAGCAGTTCTTC. Translation gives CASSLLWLAGTVSYNEQFF.

The CDR3 DNA sequence: TGTGCCAGCAGGCGGAATCAGAATCAGCCCCAGCATTTT. Translated: CASRRNQNQPQHF. J is TRBJ1-5 and V is TRBV6-5; D ambiguous. The CDR3 loop spans 13 amino acids. Between the trimmed V and J ends, which lost 6 bases and 4 bases, there was a span of 10 bases. The germline V gene has CDR1 MNHEY and CDR2 SVGAGI.